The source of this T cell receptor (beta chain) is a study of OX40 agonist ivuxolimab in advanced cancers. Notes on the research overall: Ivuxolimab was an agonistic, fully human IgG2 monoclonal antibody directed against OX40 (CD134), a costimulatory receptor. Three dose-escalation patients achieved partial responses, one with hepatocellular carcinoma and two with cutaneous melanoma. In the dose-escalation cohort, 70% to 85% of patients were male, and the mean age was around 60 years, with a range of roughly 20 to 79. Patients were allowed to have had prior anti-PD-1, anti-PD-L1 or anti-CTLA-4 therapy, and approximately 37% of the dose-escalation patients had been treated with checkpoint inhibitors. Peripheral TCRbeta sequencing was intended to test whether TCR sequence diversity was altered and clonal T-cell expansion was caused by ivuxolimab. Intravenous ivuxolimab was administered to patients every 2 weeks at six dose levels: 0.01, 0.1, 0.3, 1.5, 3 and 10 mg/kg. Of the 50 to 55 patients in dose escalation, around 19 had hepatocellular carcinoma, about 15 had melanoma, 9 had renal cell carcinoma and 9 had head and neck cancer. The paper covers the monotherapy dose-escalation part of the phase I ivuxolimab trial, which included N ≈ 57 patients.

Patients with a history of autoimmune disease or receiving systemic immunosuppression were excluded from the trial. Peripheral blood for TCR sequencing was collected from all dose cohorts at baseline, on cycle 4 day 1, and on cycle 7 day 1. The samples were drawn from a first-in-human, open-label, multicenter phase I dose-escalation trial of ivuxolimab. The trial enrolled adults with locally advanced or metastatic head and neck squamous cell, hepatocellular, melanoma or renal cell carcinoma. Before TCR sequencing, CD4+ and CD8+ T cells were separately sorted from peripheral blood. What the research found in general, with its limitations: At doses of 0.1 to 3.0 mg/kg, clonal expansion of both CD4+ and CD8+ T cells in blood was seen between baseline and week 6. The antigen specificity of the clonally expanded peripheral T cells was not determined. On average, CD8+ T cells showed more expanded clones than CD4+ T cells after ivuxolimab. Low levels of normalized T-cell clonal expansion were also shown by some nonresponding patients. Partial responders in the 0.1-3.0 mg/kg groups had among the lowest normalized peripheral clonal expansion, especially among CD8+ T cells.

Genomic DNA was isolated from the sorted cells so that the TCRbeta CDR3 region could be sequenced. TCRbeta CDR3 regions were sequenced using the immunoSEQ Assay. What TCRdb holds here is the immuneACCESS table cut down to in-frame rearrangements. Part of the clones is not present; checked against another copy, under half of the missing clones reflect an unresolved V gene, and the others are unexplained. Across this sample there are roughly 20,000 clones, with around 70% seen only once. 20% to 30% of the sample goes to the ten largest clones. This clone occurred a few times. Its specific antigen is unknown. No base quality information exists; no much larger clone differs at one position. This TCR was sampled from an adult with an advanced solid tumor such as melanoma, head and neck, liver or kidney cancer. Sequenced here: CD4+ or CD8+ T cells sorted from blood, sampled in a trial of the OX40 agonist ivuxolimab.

This receptor has the CDR3 CASSLSNNEQFF. The DNA sequence is TGTGCCAGCAGCTTGAGTAACAATGAGCAGTTCTTC. Rearrangement joined TRBV7-9 to TRBJ2-1, with no confident D gene call. From a lookup of the germline V gene (reference sequence), CDR1 and CDR2 are SEHNR and FQNEAQ. The trim is 3 bases for V and 5 bases for J, with a gap of 5 bases between the germline ends. The CDR3 starts with the cysteine, ends with the phenylalanine, and has 12 residues. Left in the record is the CDR3 DNA by itself, 36 bases read in frame from the first base.